The subject of this entry is one TCR beta chain. The antigen remains unidentified. These data belong to a study of shared clonotypes between healthy human individuals. Study conclusions and caveats: Few donors limited the genetic and exposure-history diversity represented. The authors sampled blood alone, and tissue repertoires likely differ.

Several immunoSEQ 96-well plates shared each subset's DNA, each plate a replicate. The table came from immunoSEQ multiplex PCR; TCRdb's copy has only in-frame clones and leaves some out. The sample consists of around 500,000 clones, approximately 82% of them appearing once. The sequence was collected from a woman aged 40-49 years in good health. Some clones in this sample may be carry-over from other donors' samples. Sequencing was done on a sample of PBMCs.

The CDR3 loop is CASSPGVVSTEAFF. In nucleotides, the CDR3 is TGTGCCAGCAGCCCAGGTGTGGTGAGCACTGAAGCTTTCTTT. V gene TRBV7-9 combines with J gene TRBJ1-1; D is uncertain. The germline gives CDR1 SEHNR, CDR2 FQNEAQ (reference sequence). Trimming took off 5 bases at V and 4 bases at J, with 14 bases between the two ends. CDR3 length: 14 residues.